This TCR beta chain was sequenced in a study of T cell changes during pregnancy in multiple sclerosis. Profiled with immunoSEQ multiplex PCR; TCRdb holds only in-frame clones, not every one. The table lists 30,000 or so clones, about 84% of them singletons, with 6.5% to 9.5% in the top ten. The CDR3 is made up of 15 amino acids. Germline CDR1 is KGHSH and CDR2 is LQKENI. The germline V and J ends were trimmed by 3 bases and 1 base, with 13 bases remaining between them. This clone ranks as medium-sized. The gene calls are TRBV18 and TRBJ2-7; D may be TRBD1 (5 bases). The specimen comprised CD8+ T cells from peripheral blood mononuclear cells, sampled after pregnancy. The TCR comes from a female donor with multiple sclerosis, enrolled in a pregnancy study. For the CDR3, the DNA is TGTGCCAGCTCACCCAAGACGACAGAGTCCTACGAGCAGTACTTC. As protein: CASSPKTTESYEQYF.